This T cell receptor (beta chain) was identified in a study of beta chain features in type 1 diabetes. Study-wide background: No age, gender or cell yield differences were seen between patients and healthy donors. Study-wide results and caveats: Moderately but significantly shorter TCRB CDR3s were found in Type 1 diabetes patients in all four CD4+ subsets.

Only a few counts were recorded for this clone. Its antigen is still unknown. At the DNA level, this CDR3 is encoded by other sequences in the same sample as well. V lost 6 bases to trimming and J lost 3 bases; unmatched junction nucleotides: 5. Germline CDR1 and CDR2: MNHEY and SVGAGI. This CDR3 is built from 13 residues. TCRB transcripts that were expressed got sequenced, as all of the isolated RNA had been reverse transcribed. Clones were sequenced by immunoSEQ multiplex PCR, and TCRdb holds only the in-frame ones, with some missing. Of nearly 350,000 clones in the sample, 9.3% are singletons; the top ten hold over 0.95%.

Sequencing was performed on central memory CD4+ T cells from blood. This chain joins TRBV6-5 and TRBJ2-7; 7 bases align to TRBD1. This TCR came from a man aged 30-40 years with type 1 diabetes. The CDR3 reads CASSFRDSYEQYF. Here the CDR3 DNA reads TGTGCCAGCAGCTTTCGGGACAGCTACGAGCAGTACTTC.